This is a list of T cell receptor beta chains from one sample in a study of shared clonotypes between healthy human individuals. Measured with immunoSEQ multiplex PCR; TCRdb has only the in-frame clones, and not every one. The sample has about 670,000 clones, 60% to 80% seen once; the top ten hold approximately 1.8%. Sequenced material: memory CD4+ T cells sorted from blood. The receptors here all came from a woman aged 30 to 39 in good health. Each CDR3 is given with its conserved first and last residue. The D gene is left open where the match is weak. A clone size is listed for some rows: how often the clone was seen (once, few, many), or a class if it is expanded.

J gene: TRBJ1-5; D gene: TRBD1; V gene: TRBV7-9; CDR3 length: 18; clone size: .; CDR3 protein: CASSLLPPRGRYNQPQHF; CDR3 DNA: TGTGCCAGCAGTCTCCTGCCCCCCAGGGGGCGGTACAATCAGCCCCAGCATTTT
J gene: TRBJ2-1; D gene: .; V gene: TRBV19; CDR3 length: 13; clone size: .; CDR3 protein: CASSMLRDDEQFF; CDR3 DNA: TGTGCCAGTAGTATGCTCCGGGACGATGAGCAGTTCTTC
J gene: TRBJ2-2; D gene: .; V gene: TRBV2; CDR3 length: 14; clone size: .; CDR3 protein: CASKSPSSVGELFF; CDR3 DNA: TGTGCCAGCAAGTCCCCTAGTTCGGTCGGGGAGCTGTTTTTT
J gene: TRBJ2-7; D gene: .; V gene: TRBV6-6; CDR3 length: 13; clone size: .; CDR3 protein: CASSSGSRYEQYF; CDR3 DNA: TGTGCCAGCAGTTCCGGGAGCCGGTACGAGCAGTACTTC
J gene: TRBJ2-7; D gene: TRBD2; V gene: TRBV28; CDR3 length: 15; clone size: few; CDR3 protein: CASSLQLAGLHEQYF; CDR3 DNA: TGTGCCAGCAGTTTACAACTAGCGGGTCTCCACGAGCAGTACTTC
J gene: TRBJ1-1; D gene: TRBD1; V gene: TRBV19; CDR3 length: 17; clone size: .; CDR3 protein: CATSSRGQGALNTEAFF; CDR3 DNA: TGTGCCACCTCATCACGGGGACAGGGGGCCTTGAACACTGAAGCTTTCTTT
J gene: TRBJ2-2; D gene: TRBD1; V gene: TRBV29-1; CDR3 length: 14; clone size: .; CDR3 protein: CSVARQGLTGELFF; CDR3 DNA: TGCAGCGTTGCCCGACAGGGGCTTACCGGGGAGCTGTTTTTT
J gene: TRBJ1-4; D gene: .; V gene: TRBV25-1; CDR3 length: 15; clone size: .; CDR3 protein: CASSDGQGSNEKLFF; CDR3 DNA: TGTGCCAGCAGTGATGGGCAGGGGTCTAATGAAAAACTGTTTTTT
J gene: TRBJ1-1; D gene: .; V gene: TRBV10-3; CDR3 length: 13; clone size: .; CDR3 protein: CATEQGLNTEAFF; CDR3 DNA: TGTGCCACGGAGCAGGGGTTGAACACTGAAGCTTTCTTT
J gene: TRBJ2-5; D gene: TRBD2; V gene: TRBV5-4; CDR3 length: 14; clone size: .; CDR3 protein: CASTEPGLGETQYF; CDR3 DNA: TGTGCCAGCACCGAACCGGGACTAGGGGAGACCCAGTACTTC
J gene: TRBJ2-1; D gene: .; V gene: TRBV27; CDR3 length: 14; clone size: few; CDR3 protein: CASSLASGYNEQFF; CDR3 DNA: TGTGCCAGCAGTTTAGCCAGTGGCTACAATGAGCAGTTCTTC
J gene: TRBJ2-4; D gene: TRBD2; V gene: TRBV27; CDR3 length: 17; clone size: .; CDR3 protein: CASSSSGRGLAKNIQYF; CDR3 DNA: TGTGCCAGCAGCTCTAGCGGGAGGGGACTAGCCAAAAACATTCAGTACTTC
J gene: TRBJ1-2; D gene: .; V gene: TRBV5-1; CDR3 length: 13; clone size: .; CDR3 protein: CASSLDGLGGYTF; CDR3 DNA: TGCGCCAGCAGCTTGGACGGGCTCGGTGGCTACACCTTC
J gene: TRBJ2-1; D gene: .; V gene: TRBV7-2; CDR3 length: 12; clone size: .; CDR3 protein: CASSLDWSEQFF; CDR3 DNA: TGTGCCAGCAGCTTAGATTGGAGTGAGCAGTTCTTC
J gene: TRBJ1-1; D gene: .; V gene: TRBV6-6; CDR3 length: 15; clone size: .; CDR3 protein: CASSRRQLMNTEAFF; CDR3 DNA: TGTGCCAGCAGTCGGAGACAGCTCATGAACACTGAAGCTTTCTTT
J gene: TRBJ1-1; D gene: .; V gene: TRBV28; CDR3 length: 13; clone size: .; CDR3 protein: CASTFGGKTEAFF; CDR3 DNA: TGTGCCAGCACTTTTGGGGGGAAAACTGAAGCTTTCTTT
J gene: TRBJ2-1; D gene: TRBD2; V gene: TRBV28; CDR3 length: 15; clone size: .; CDR3 protein: CASSLAGGRRNEQFF; CDR3 DNA: TGTGCCAGCAGTTTAGCGGGAGGGAGGCGTAATGAGCAGTTCTTC
J gene: TRBJ1-5; D gene: .; V gene: TRBV18; CDR3 length: 13; clone size: few; CDR3 protein: CASSPADNQPQHF; CDR3 DNA: TGTGCCAGCTCACCGGCAGACAATCAGCCCCAGCATTTT
J gene: TRBJ2-4; D gene: TRBD2; V gene: TRBV7-9; CDR3 length: 12; clone size: .; CDR3 protein: CASRASGNIQYF; CDR3 DNA: TGTGCCAGCAGGGCTAGCGGAAACATTCAGTACTTC
J gene: TRBJ2-2; D gene: .; V gene: TRBV6-5; CDR3 length: 13; clone size: .; CDR3 protein: CASTSGGTGELFF; CDR3 DNA: TGTGCCAGCACGAGCGGAGGCACCGGGGAGCTGTTTTTT
J gene: TRBJ1-2; D gene: .; V gene: TRBV7-9; CDR3 length: 15; clone size: .; CDR3 protein: CASSLGSYETYGYTF; CDR3 DNA: TGTGCCAGCAGCTTAGGGTCGTACGAGACGTATGGCTACACCTTC
J gene: TRBJ2-6; D gene: .; V gene: TRBV19; CDR3 length: 15; clone size: .; CDR3 protein: CASSLQGPGANVLTF; CDR3 DNA: TGTGCCAGTAGTTTACAGGGCCCTGGGGCCAACGTCCTGACTTTC
J gene: TRBJ1-2; D gene: .; V gene: TRBV5-1; CDR3 length: 16; clone size: few; CDR3 protein: CASSLGTGSSSYGYTF; CDR3 DNA: TGCGCCAGCAGCTTGGGAACAGGGAGCTCGAGCTATGGCTACACCTTC
J gene: TRBJ2-1; D gene: TRBD2; V gene: TRBV30; CDR3 length: 14; clone size: .; CDR3 protein: CAWLSRGRAAEQFF; CDR3 DNA: TGTGCCTGGTTGAGCCGCGGGAGGGCCGCTGAGCAGTTCTTC
J gene: TRBJ1-4; D gene: .; V gene: TRBV19; CDR3 length: 15; clone size: .; CDR3 protein: CASSVTQTTNEKLFF; CDR3 DNA: TGTGCCAGTAGTGTGACACAAACAACTAATGAAAAACTGTTTTTT